A single sample is the source of the 30 T cell receptor beta chains below, sequenced in a study of blood T cell repertoires in COVID-19. Some clones are missing from TCRdb's copy, which holds only in-frame ones; the method was immunoSEQ multiplex PCR. The repertoire consists of around 20,000 clones, with around 90% occurring once and the leading ten covering roughly 6%. The specimen was peripheral blood. The receptors were sampled from a human donor in a cohort sampled during active COVID-19.

There are a few counts of this clone. The chain uses TRBV7-9 and TRBJ2-7, with unresolved D. Trimming took off 5 bases at V and 3 bases at J, with 14 bases between the two ends. Germline V gene data show CDR1 as SEHNR and CDR2 as FQNEAQ (reference sequence). CDR3 size: 14 residues. CDR3: CASSPPEQLYEQYF. CDR3 bases: TGTGCCAGCAGCCCCCCGGAGCAGCTCTACGAGCAGTACTTC.

This chain connects TRBV28 to TRBJ1-2; no clear D gene. V dropped 7 bases and J dropped 2 bases, with 14 bases sitting between them. Per germline, CDR1 MDHEN and CDR2 SYDVKM. CDR3 length equals 14 residues. The DNA for the CDR3 is TGTGCCAGCACCCCTTTGGTAGTGAACTATGGCTACACCTTC. This encodes CASTPLVVNYGYTF.

The J gene is TRBJ1-2, the V gene TRBV18; D is unclear. The CDR3 sequence is 14 residues long. V was clipped by 4 bases and J by 1 base, with 10 bases between them. The V gene's germline CDR1 is KGHSH and CDR2 LQKENI. The CDR3 reads CASSLIGDNYGYTF. The CDR3 DNA reads as TGTGCCAGCTCACTCATTGGAGATAACTATGGCTACACCTTC. Supplemented by reference TRBV18 and TRBJ1-2, the full variable domain reads NAGVMQNPRHLVRRRGQEARLRCSPMKGHSHVYWYRQLPEEGLKFMVYLQKENIIDESGMPKERFSAEFPKEGPSILRIQQVVRGDSAAYFCASSLIGDNYGYTFGSGTRLTVV.

CDR3 nucleotide sequence: TGTGCCAGCAGCATGGGACAGGCCTACGAGCAGTACTTC. As protein: CASSMGQAYEQYF. V usage is TRBV5-6 and J usage is TRBJ2-7; 8 bases map to TRBD1. Germline CDR1 is SGHDT and CDR2 is YYEEEE. The CDR3 loop spans 13 amino acids. J gave up 2 bases and V 4 bases, and 2 bases lay outside the gene matches.

The chain employs TRBV5-6 and TRBJ2-5, with TRBD2 matching over 11 bases. The CDR3 contains 16 residues. After removal of 0 bases from V and 5 bases from J, the junction contained 6 bases not matched to a gene. Germline CDR1 and CDR2: SGHDT and YYEEEE. CDR3 sequence reads: CASSLGLAGGRETQYF. The CDR3 nucleotides are TGTGCCAGCAGCTTGGGGCTAGCGGGGGGACGGGAGACCCAGTACTTC.

The chain combines TRBV24-1 with TRBJ2-2, with 9 bases identical to TRBD1. V shed 4 bases, J shed 8 bases, and the junction held 10 bases outside the gene matches. CDR1 is KGHDR, CDR2 SFDVKD, per germline. The CDR3 loop spans 16 amino acids. The CDR3, as DNA: TGTGCCACCAGTGACTCCGGGACAGGGAAAAGTGGGGAGCTGTTTTTT. Translated: CATSDSGTGKSGELFF.

The chain recombines TRBV10-3 with TRBJ1-1; maybe TRBD1 (6 bases). V lost 2 bases to trimming and J lost 7 bases, with 14 bases between them. The CDR3 totals 14 residues. Germline CDR1 ENHRY, CDR2 SYGVKD. CDR3 coding DNA: TGTGCCATCAGTGAGGTCCGAACAGGGAATGAAGCTTTCTTT. Translating gives CAISEVRTGNEAFF.

The rearrangement uses TRBV11-2 and TRBJ2-7; 9 bases fit TRBD2. Germline CDR1 is SGHAT and CDR2 is FQNNGV. This CDR3 spans 16 amino acids. V lost 5 bases, J lost 0 bases, and 8 bases stayed unmatched. The CDR3, as DNA: TGTGCCAGCAGCCTACAAGGACTAGCGAGCTCCTACGAGCAGTACTTC. Translated: CASSLQGLASSYEQYF.

V gene TRBV5-6 combines with J gene TRBJ2-7; 7 positions agree with TRBD2. CDR1 and CDR2 (germline): SGHDT, YYEEEE. The CDR3 covers 13 residues. J gave up 3 bases and V 6 bases, and 6 bases lay outside the gene matches. The chain's CDR3 is CASTFSGLYEQYF. The CDR3 DNA is TGTGCCAGCACCTTTAGCGGGCTCTACGAGCAGTACTTC.

This chain uses TRBV30 with TRBJ2-1; D is uncertain. The CDR3 length is 14 residues. Trimming pared 4 bases from V and 1 base from J, leaving 11 bases between. CDR1 is GTSNPN, CDR2 SVGIG, per germline (reference sequence). The CDR3 loop reads CAWNRYSSYNEQFF. The CDR3 region has the DNA TGTGCCTGGAATAGGTACAGTTCCTACAATGAGCAGTTCTTC.

This clone was observed a handful of times. The gene calls are TRBV27 and TRBJ2-1, with TRBD2 matching over 7 bases. The germline CDR1 and CDR2 sequences are MNHEY and SMNVEV (reference sequence). The CDR3 has 15 amino acids. V was clipped by 1 base and J by 2 bases; unmatched bases: 2. The CDR3 nucleotides are TGTGCCAGCAGTTTATTTGCGGGGGCCTACAATGAGCAGTTCTTC. It codes for CASSLFAGAYNEQFF.

J is TRBJ2-7 and V is TRBV30, with 10 bases that match TRBD2. This CDR3 spans 14 amino acids. CDR1 is GTSNPN, CDR2 SVGIG, per germline (reference sequence). This CDR3 reads CACTLAGDSYEQYF. The DNA for the CDR3 is TGTGCTTGTACTCTAGCGGGAGACTCCTACGAGCAGTACTTC.

The chain combines TRBV19 with TRBJ2-1; maybe TRBD1 (6 bases). Germline V gives CDR1 LNHDA, CDR2 SQIVND (reference sequence). This CDR3 is 21 amino acids long. V dropped 4 bases and J dropped 0 bases, with 28 bases sitting between them. For the CDR3, the DNA is TGTGCCAGTAGTACCGAAACGACAGGCCCCAGCGGTAGGAGCTCCTACAATGAGCAGTTCTTC. Translating it yields CASSTETTGPSGRSSYNEQFF.

This chain links TRBV9 with TRBJ2-7; TRBD1 might be the D (6 bases). The CDR3 contains 14 residues. CDR1 SGDLS and CDR2 YYNGEE come from the germline V gene. With 4 bases removed from V and 2 bases from J, the gap between germline ends came to 13 bases. CDR3 region: CASSSGTTTYEQYF. CDR3 in DNA: TGTGCCAGCAGCTCGGGGACAACTACCTACGAGCAGTACTTC.

Only a few counts were recorded for this clone. The chain employs TRBV27 and TRBJ1-5; 7 bases line up with TRBD1. Looked up from germline, CDR1 is MNHEY and CDR2 is SMNVEV (reference sequence). This CDR3 has 14 amino acids. Germline trimming cut 3 bases from V and 5 bases from J; bases unmatched to any gene: 4. CDR3 residues: CASSFAGGDQPQHF. DNA for the CDR3: TGTGCCAGCAGTTTTGCAGGGGGAGATCAGCCCCAGCATTTT.

The rearrangement links TRBV5-1 to TRBJ2-7; no clear D. The CDR3 extends over 14 amino acids. V lost 0 bases, J lost 5 bases, and 12 bases lay in between. Germline V gene sequence: CDR1 SGHRS, CDR2 YFSETQ. CDR3 sequence: CASSLADSTHEQYF. As DNA, the CDR3 is TGCGCCAGCAGCTTGGCCGATAGTACCCACGAGCAGTACTTC.

This clone appeared once. The gene calls are TRBV7-9 and TRBJ2-3, with D possibly being TRBD2 (6 bases). CDR3 length equals 17 residues. V was clipped by 8 bases and J by 0 bases, with 21 bases between them. Germline CDR1 and CDR2: SEHNR and FQNEAQ (reference sequence). CDR3 DNA: TGTGCCAGCCGTTCCGGGCGGGAAAGGACTAGCACAGATACGCAGTATTTT. As protein: CASRSGRERTSTDTQYF.

A few counts support this clone. The V gene is TRBV28, the J gene TRBJ1-6; TRBD1 agrees at 8 bases. With V trimmed by 3 bases and J by 10 bases, 5 bases remained unmatched. CDR3 length equals 14 residues. CDR1 and CDR2 (germline): MDHEN, SYDVKM. This CDR3 is CASSLTGEGSPLHF. The CDR3, as DNA: TGTGCCAGCAGTTTGACAGGGGAAGGCTCACCCCTCCACTTT.

This chain joins TRBV5-1 and TRBJ2-5, with no clear D. The V and J ends lost 4 bases and 1 base respectively, with 8 bases between them. From germline, CDR1 is SGHRS and CDR2 YFSETQ. The CDR3 is made up of 13 amino acids. The CDR3 reads CASSHFPQETQYF. In DNA form, the CDR3 reads TGCGCCAGCAGCCACTTCCCCCAAGAGACCCAGTACTTC. The complete variable domain, with remaining parts taken from reference TRBV5-1 and TRBJ2-5, reads KAGVTQTPRYLIKTRGQQVTLSCSPISGHRSVSWYQQTPGQGLQFLFEYFSETQRNKGNFPGRFSGRQFSNSRSEMNVSTLELGDSALYLCASSHFPQETQYFGPGTRLLVL.

This clone has a single count. Relative to the germline gene, one junction end is altered; a read error may explain this. V is TRBV5-1 and J is TRBJ1-2; D uncertain. The CDR3 covers 12 residues. Germline CDR1 and CDR2: SGHRS and YFSETQ. In nucleotides, the CDR3 is TGCGCCAGCAGCCCCGGACTGGAAAAACCCGACTTC. Encoded protein: CASSPGLEKPDF. Complete variable domain (other parts from reference TRBV5-1 and TRBJ1-2): KAGVTQTPRYLIKTRGQQVTLSCSPISGHRSVSWYQQTPGQGLQFLFEYFSETQRNKGNFPGRFSGRQFSNSRSEMNVSTLELGDSALYLCASSPGLEKPDFGSGTRLTVV.

This chain uses TRBV5-1 with TRBJ2-7; 9 nucleotides align to TRBD1. The J segment lost 5 bases and the V segment lost 7 bases, leaving 7 bases of the junction unmatched. There are 13 residues in the CDR3. Per germline, CDR1 SGHRS and CDR2 YFSETQ. CDR3 sequence reads: CASHGQGTDEQYF. The CDR3 region has the DNA TGCGCCAGCCATGGACAGGGGACCGACGAGCAGTACTTC.

V usage is TRBV5-4 and J usage is TRBJ2-2; the match to TRBD1 covers 7 bases. Looked up from germline, CDR1 is SGHNT and CDR2 is YYREEE (reference sequence). V shed 2 bases, J shed 7 bases, and the junction held 11 bases outside the gene matches. There are 16 residues in the CDR3. Written as DNA, the CDR3 is TGTGCCAGCAGCTTTCCCACAGGGGAAAAGGGCGGGGAGCTGTTTTTT. Its translation is CASSFPTGEKGGELFF.

The V gene is TRBV28, the J gene TRBJ1-5; D unresolved. Deletions cut 6 bases from V and 2 bases from J, with 17 bases between. The CDR3 has 16 residues. The germline gives CDR1 MDHEN, CDR2 SYDVKM. DNA for the CDR3: TGTGCCAGCAGCCTCCGGGTCCCGAGGGGCAATCAGCCCCAGCATTTT. Amino acid sequence: CASSLRVPRGNQPQHF.

The chain uses TRBV5-1 and TRBJ2-3, with D maybe TRBD2 (6 bases). Trimming took 3 bases from V and 0 from J, leaving 14 bases between them. Germline V gives CDR1 SGHRS, CDR2 YFSETQ. There are 16 residues in the CDR3. CDR3 residues: CASSSQASVSTDTQYF. The CDR3 bases are TGCGCCAGCAGCTCGCAGGCTAGCGTGAGCACAGATACGCAGTATTTT.

The V call is TRBV7-9, the J call TRBJ2-5; no reliable D call. The CDR3 loop spans 14 amino acids. Trimming shortened V by 2 bases and J by 1 base, and 8 bases separated the two germline ends. The germline gives CDR1 SEHNR, CDR2 FQNEAQ (reference sequence). CDR3 DNA: TGTGCCAGCAGCTTATCGAGGCTCCAAGAGACCCAGTACTTC. This codes for CASSLSRLQETQYF. Drawing the rest from reference TRBV7-9 and TRBJ2-5, the complete variable domain is DTGVSQNPRHKITKRGQNVTFRCDPISEHNRLYWYRQTLGQGPEFLTYFQNEAQLEKSRLLSDRFSAERPKGSFSTLEIQRTEQGDSAMYLCASSLSRLQETQYFGPGTRLLVL.

This chain connects TRBV9 to TRBJ1-6, with 8 bases lining up with TRBD1. Germline V gene lookup returns CDR1 SGDLS and CDR2 YYNGEE. The CDR3 contains 16 residues. V dropped 0 bases and J dropped 9; count of bases not matched to a gene: 8. The CDR3 reads CASSVAKGTGGSPLHF. Here the CDR3 DNA reads TGTGCCAGCAGCGTAGCTAAAGGGACAGGCGGTTCACCCCTCCACTTT.

This chain uses TRBV28 with TRBJ1-1, with D maybe TRBD1 (5 bases). Germline CDR1 and CDR2: MDHEN and SYDVKM. There are 14 residues in the CDR3. Trimming cost V 2 bases and J 4 bases, with 11 bases left between them. DNA of the CDR3: TGTGCCAGCAGTTTAGGGGGGGTAGGCACTGAAGCTTTCTTT. It encodes CASSLGGVGTEAFF. Drawing the rest from reference TRBV28 and TRBJ1-1, the complete variable domain is DVKVTQSSRYLVKRTGEKVFLECVQDMDHENMFWYRQDPGLGLRLIYFSYDVKMKEKGDIPEGYSVSREKKERFSLILESASTNQTSMYLCASSLGGVGTEAFFGQGTRLTVV.

The chain joins TRBV28 to TRBJ2-1; tentatively, D is TRBD1 (7 bases). The V end lost 8 bases, the J end lost 1 base, and 15 bases lay between the germline ends. This CDR3 is 15 amino acids long. CDR1 is MDHEN, CDR2 SYDVKM, per germline. Here the CDR3 DNA reads TGTGCCAGCCAGGGGGGAACGGGATCCTACAATGAGCAGTTCTTC. It specifies CASQGGTGSYNEQFF.

The rearrangement links TRBV19 to TRBJ1-4, with 8 bases aligning to TRBD1. Per germline, CDR1 LNHDA and CDR2 SQIVND (reference sequence). V lost 8 bases to trimming and J lost 3 bases; unmatched junction nucleotides: 8. This CDR3 comprises 15 residues. DNA for the CDR3: TGTGCCAGTGCCGACAGGGGTATAGCTAATGAAAAACTGTTTTTT. This gives the protein CASADRGIANEKLFF. The full variable domain, completed using reference TRBV19 and TRBJ1-4, is DGGITQSPKYLFRKEGQNVTLSCEQNLNHDAMYWYRQDPGQGLRLIYYSQIVNDFQKGDIAEGYSVSREKKESFPLTVTSAQKNPTAFYLCASADRGIANEKLFFGSGTQLSVL.

The CDR3 loop reads CASSVRHTGLAGNEQFF. The CDR3 coding sequence is TGTGCCAGCAGCGTTCGGCATACAGGGCTGGCAGGGAATGAGCAGTTCTTC. The chain combines TRBV2 with TRBJ2-1; D is perhaps TRBD1 (6 bases). This CDR3 is 17 amino acids long. The germline V and J ends were trimmed by 6 bases and 7 bases, with 25 bases remaining between them. The germline V gene encodes CDR1 SNHLY and CDR2 FYNNEI.